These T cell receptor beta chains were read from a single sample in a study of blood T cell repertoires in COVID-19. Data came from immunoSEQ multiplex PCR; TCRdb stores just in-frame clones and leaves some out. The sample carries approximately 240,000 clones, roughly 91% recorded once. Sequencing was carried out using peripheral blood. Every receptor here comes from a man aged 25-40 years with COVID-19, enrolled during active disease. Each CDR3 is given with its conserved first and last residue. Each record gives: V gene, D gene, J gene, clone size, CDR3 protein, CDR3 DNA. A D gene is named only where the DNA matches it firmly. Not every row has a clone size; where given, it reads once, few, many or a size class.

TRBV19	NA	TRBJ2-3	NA	CASRRQRDTDYGTQYF	TGTGCCAGTAGGAGACAAAGGGACACAGATTATGGTACGCAGTATTTT
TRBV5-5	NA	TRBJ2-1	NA	CASSLDPGADNEQFF	TGTGCCAGCAGCTTGGATCCAGGGGCCGACAATGAGCAGTTCTTC
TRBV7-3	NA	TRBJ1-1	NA	CASSLGGVTEAFF	TGTGCCAGCAGCTTAGGGGGCGTAACTGAAGCTTTCTTT
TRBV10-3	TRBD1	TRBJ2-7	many	CANGQGYYEQYF	TGTGCCAATGGACAGGGTTACTACGAGCAGTACTTC
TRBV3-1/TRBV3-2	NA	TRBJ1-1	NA	CASSFPSGRRAFF	TGTGCCAGCAGCTTCCCTTCTGGCCGGAGAGCTTTCTTT
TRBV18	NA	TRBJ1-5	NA	CASSPTGGSGNQPQHF	TGTGCCAGCTCGCCCACCGGGGGTTCGGGCAATCAGCCCCAGCATTTT
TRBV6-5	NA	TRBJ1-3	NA	CASKGPGINTIYF	TGTGCCAGCAAAGGCCCAGGAATAAACACCATATATTTT
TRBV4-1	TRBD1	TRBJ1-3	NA	CASSQRQGPASSGNTIYF	TGCGCCAGCAGCCAAAGACAGGGGCCCGCGAGCTCTGGAAACACCATATATTTT
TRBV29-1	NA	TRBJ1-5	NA	CSVEAGASNQPQHF	TGCAGCGTTGAGGCAGGGGCGAGCAATCAGCCCCAGCATTTT
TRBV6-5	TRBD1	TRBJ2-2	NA	CASSPTGQTGELFF	TGTGCCAGCAGTCCGACAGGGCAGACCGGGGAGCTGTTTTTT
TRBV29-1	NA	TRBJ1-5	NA	CSVADSFSDSNQPQHF	TGCAGCGTTGCGGACAGCTTCTCAGATAGCAATCAGCCCCAGCATTTT
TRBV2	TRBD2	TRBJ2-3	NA	CASSPRRGARIDTQYF	TGTGCCAGCAGCCCCAGGCGGGGGGCCAGGATAGATACGCAGTATTTT
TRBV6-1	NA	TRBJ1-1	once	CASSEGTHTEAFF	TGTGCCAGCAGTGAGGGCACGCACACTGAAGCTTTCTTT
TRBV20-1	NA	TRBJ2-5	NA	CSARARETQYF	TGCAGTGCTAGAGCTCGAGAGACCCAGTACTTC
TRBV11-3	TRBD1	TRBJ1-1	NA	CASSLDPSYFPGQGLEAFF	TGTGCCAGCAGCTTAGATCCGTCATATTTTCCGGGACAGGGTCTTGAAGCTTTCTTT
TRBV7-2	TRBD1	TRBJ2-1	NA	CASSIPGQGADNEQFF	TGTGCCAGCAGCATCCCGGGACAGGGGGCCGACAATGAGCAGTTCTTC